Sequencing of this TCR beta chain was carried out in a study of response to subunit inactivated influenza vaccine. Trimming took 2 bases from V and 5 from J; bases not matched to a gene: 8. The CDR3 contains 16 residues. Germline CDR1 is WSHSY and CDR2 is SAAADI. Comment on this clonotype: Its target is unknown.

TCRdb itself ran the RT-PCR reads through MiXCR, one entry per CDR3 protein. This table has about 160,000 distinct CDR3 sequences, approximately 10% appearing once. Overall study findings and caveats: The authors suggested that few new T cells are recruited per seasonal influenza vaccination.

This rearrangement joins TRBV10-2 to TRBJ2-3; 9 positions agree with TRBD1. The clonotype originates from a man in his fifties or sixties who received an inactivated influenza vaccine. The source was non-naive T cells sorted from PBMCs, collected more than 35 days after vaccination. This chain's CDR3 is CASSEKDRGREDTQYF. The CDR3 DNA reads as TGCGCCAGCAGTGAGAAGGACAGGGGCCGCGAAGATACGCAGTATTTT.